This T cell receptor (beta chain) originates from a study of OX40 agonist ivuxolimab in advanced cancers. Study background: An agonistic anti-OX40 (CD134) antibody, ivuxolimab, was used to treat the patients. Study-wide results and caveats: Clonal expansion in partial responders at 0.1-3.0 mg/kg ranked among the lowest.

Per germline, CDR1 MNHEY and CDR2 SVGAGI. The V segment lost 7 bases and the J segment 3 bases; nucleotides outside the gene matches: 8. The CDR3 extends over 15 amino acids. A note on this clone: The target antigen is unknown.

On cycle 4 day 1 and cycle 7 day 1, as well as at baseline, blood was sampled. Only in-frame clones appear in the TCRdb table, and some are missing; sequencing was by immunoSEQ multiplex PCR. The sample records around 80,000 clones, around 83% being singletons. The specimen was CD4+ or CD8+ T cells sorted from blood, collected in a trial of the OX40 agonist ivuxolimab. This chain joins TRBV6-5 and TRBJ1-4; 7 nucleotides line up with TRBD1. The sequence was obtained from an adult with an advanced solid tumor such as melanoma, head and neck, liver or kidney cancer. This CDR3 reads CASKRGGQPNEKLFF. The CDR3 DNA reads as TGTGCCAGCAAAAGGGGGGGACAGCCTAATGAAAAACTGTTTTTT.